This is a list of T cell receptor beta chains from one sample in a study of Ad26.COV2.S vaccination and SARS-CoV-2 variants. The table came from immunoSEQ multiplex PCR; TCRdb's copy has only in-frame clones and leaves some out. The sample has about 680,000 clones, roughly 90% seen once. Sequenced here: peripheral blood, sampled in a trial of Ad26.COV2.S vaccine versus placebo. Receptors were obtained from a person aged 18-60 years who received the Ad26.COV2.S COVID-19 vaccine or a placebo. The CDR3 runs from the conserved cysteine through the conserved F or W. The order of the fields is D gene, clone size, J gene, V gene, CDR3 protein, CDR3 DNA. The D gene is left open where the match is weak. Clone sizes are given selectively: once, few, many, or a class where the clone is expanded.

- | - | TRBJ1-3 | TRBV24-1 | CATRGKGTGTGNTIYF | TGTGCCACCAGGGGAAAGGGAACCGGGACAGGAAACACCATATATTTT
- | - | TRBJ2-1 | TRBV18 | CASSPPQGGGNEQFF | TGTGCCAGCTCACCACCCCAGGGGGGGGGTAATGAGCAGTTCTTC
- | - | TRBJ2-7 | TRBV5-1 | CASSTQGPSYEQYF | TGCGCCAGCAGCACGCAGGGGCCTTCCTACGAGCAGTACTTC
TRBD2 | - | TRBJ2-1 | TRBV2 | CASRGLALNNEQFF | TGTGCCAGCAGGGGACTAGCCCTCAACAATGAGCAGTTCTTC
- | - | TRBJ2-1 | TRBV2 | CATRGLGYNEQFF | TGTGCCACTCGGGGACTGGGCTACAATGAGCAGTTCTTC
- | - | TRBJ2-5 | TRBV13 | CASSLGLLQETQYF | TGTGCCAGCAGCTTAGGTCTCTTACAAGAGACCCAGTACTTC
TRBD1 | once | TRBJ1-5 | TRBV18 | CASSLFGQDSNQPQHF | TGTGCCAGCTCACTTTTCGGACAGGATAGCAATCAGCCCCAGCATTTT
- | once | TRBJ1-3 | TRBV30 | CAWSGRLRSGNTIYF | TGTGCCTGGAGTGGTAGGTTACGCTCTGGAAACACCATATATTTT
- | - | TRBJ1-1 | TRBV18 | CASSPQGMNTEAFF | TGTGCCAGCTCACCACAGGGGATGAACACTGAAGCTTTCTTT
- | - | TRBJ1-1 | TRBV3-1/TRBV3-2 | CASSRGLTTEAFF | TGTGCCAGCAGCCGAGGACTGACTACTGAAGCTTTCTTT
- | - | TRBJ1-4 | TRBV30 | CAWSGGGNEKLFF | TGTGCCTGGAGTGGTGGGGGTAATGAAAAACTGTTTTTT
- | - | TRBJ2-5 | TRBV5-6 | CASSFRGETQYF | TGTGCCAGCAGCTTCCGAGGGGAGACCCAGTACTTC
- | - | TRBJ1-2 | TRBV4-2 | CASSQDPNSYGYTF | TGTGCCAGCAGCCAAGACCCCAATTCCTATGGCTACACCTTC
- | - | TRBJ1-1 | TRBV19 | CASSMADTRVEAFF | TGTGCCAGTAGTATGGCAGACACCCGGGTCGAGGCTTTCTTT
- | - | TRBJ2-2 | TRBV5-6 | CASSANGARGTGELFF | TGTGCCAGCAGCGCAAATGGGGCTAGAGGGACCGGGGAGCTGTTTTTT
TRBD1 | - | TRBJ2-2 | TRBV2 | CASSSRTGPANGELFF | TGTGCCAGCAGTTCCCGGACAGGGCCCGCGAACGGGGAGCTGTTTTTT
- | - | TRBJ2-3 | TRBV19 | CASSIGRLFSTTTDTQYF | TGTGCCAGTAGTATAGGAAGACTATTTTCTACCACCACAGATACGCAGTATTTT
- | - | TRBJ1-1 | TRBV30 | CAWSPVRVQSTEAFF | TGTGCCTGGAGCCCCGTGCGGGTTCAGAGCACTGAAGCTTTCTTT
- | - | TRBJ1-2 | TRBV29-1 | CSVGLSWGGYTF | TGCAGCGTTGGACTCTCCTGGGGTGGCTACACCTTC
- | - | TRBJ2-7 | TRBV30 | CAWSPPPEQYF | TGTGCCTGGAGTCCCCCGCCCGAGCAGTACTTC
- | few | TRBJ2-7 | TRBV5-4 | CASSLGGSTTRAYEQYF | TGTGCCAGCAGCTTGGGGGGGAGTACGACCAGGGCCTACGAGCAGTACTTC
- | - | TRBJ1-5 | TRBV7-2 | CASSLTWQPNSNQPQHF | TGTGCCAGCAGCTTAACGTGGCAGCCCAATAGCAATCAGCCCCAGCATTTT
- | - | TRBJ1-3 | TRBV18 | CASSPSSANTIYF | TGTGCCAGCTCACCTTCGAGCGCAAACACCATATATTTT
- | - | TRBJ1-2 | TRBV11-2 | CASSLLGREDGYTF | TGTGCCAGCAGCTTATTAGGCAGGGAGGATGGCTACACCTTC
TRBD1 | - | TRBJ1-3 | TRBV27 | CASSTTGSGNTIYF | TGTGCCAGCAGTACGACAGGGTCTGGAAACACCATATATTTT
- | - | TRBJ1-1 | TRBV3-1/TRBV3-2 | CASSQAGAEAFF | TGTGCCAGCAGCCAAGCGGGAGCTGAAGCTTTCTTT
- | - | TRBJ2-1 | TRBV11-2 | CASSQGLANEQFF | TGTGCCAGCAGCCAGGGGCTAGCAAATGAGCAGTTCTTC
- | - | TRBJ2-7 | TRBV7-8 | CASSLSDYEQYF | TGTGCCAGCAGCTTATCCGACTACGAGCAGTACTTC
- | - | TRBJ2-1 | TRBV6-5 | CASSPPTMKQFF | TGTGCCAGCAGCCCCCCGACAATGAAGCAGTTCTTC
- | few | TRBJ2-7 | TRBV7-6 | CASSLAGEIGEQYF | TGTGCCAGCAGCTTAGCGGGGGAAATCGGCGAGCAGTACTTC
- | - | TRBJ1-2 | TRBV24-1 | CATEGADYGYTF | TGTGCCACCGAGGGAGCGGACTATGGCTACACCTTC
TRBD2 | - | TRBJ2-7 | TRBV10-2 | CASTDGGTSGYEQYF | TGCGCCAGCACAGATGGTGGGACTAGCGGTTACGAGCAGTACTTC
- | few | TRBJ1-5 | TRBV24-1 | CATSDNGNQPQHF | TGTGCCACCAGTGACAACGGAAATCAGCCCCAGCATTTT
- | - | TRBJ2-1 | TRBV25-1 | CASSERKDNEQFF | TGTGCCAGCAGTGAGAGAAAAGACAATGAGCAGTTCTTC
TRBD1 | - | TRBJ1-6 | TRBV6-5 | CASRIQGENSPLHF | TGTGCCAGCAGGATACAGGGGGAAAATTCACCCCTCCACTTT
- | once | TRBJ2-1 | TRBV6-2/TRBV6-3 | CASSYQTTGNRYNEQFF | TGTGCCAGCAGTTACCAGACAACAGGTAATCGCTACAATGAGCAGTTCTTC
- | - | TRBJ1-5 | TRBV2 | CASSESGVNQPQHF | TGTGCCAGCAGTGAATCAGGTGTGAATCAGCCCCAGCATTTT
- | once | TRBJ2-7 | TRBV27 | CASSLLPNYEQYF | TGTGCCAGCAGTTTACTCCCTAACTACGAGCAGTACTTC
- | - | TRBJ1-5 | TRBV12-3/TRBV12-4 | CASSPDMNQPQHF | TGTGCCAGCAGCCCCGACATGAATCAGCCCCAGCATTTT
- | few | TRBJ1-6 | TRBV6-5 | CASSYLPALVNSPLHF | TGTGCCAGCAGTTATCTTCCGGCCTTGGTAAATTCACCCCTCCACTTT
- | - | TRBJ2-2 | TRBV7-2 | CASSYRTAGELFF | TGTGCCAGCAGCTATAGGACAGCCGGGGAGCTGTTTTTT
- | - | TRBJ2-1 | TRBV19 | CASRRGSPSNEQFF | TGTGCCAGTAGGAGAGGGTCCCCTAGCAATGAGCAGTTCTTC
TRBD2 | - | TRBJ2-5 | TRBV19 | CASSKVAGGETQYF | TGTGCCAGTAGTAAGGTGGCGGGGGGCGAGACCCAGTACTTC